Listed here is a single T cell receptor (beta chain). This clone was found once. No cognate antigen has been identified for it. No clone much larger than this one lies a single base away; base qualities are absent. TCRbeta CDR3 regions were amplified from genomic DNA by means of the immunoSEQ Assay, a bias-controlled multiplex PCR. Turning to the authors' computational methods: Nucleated cell counts per sample were estimated from amplification of reference gene primers within the assay. To quantify the absolute abundance of each unique TCRbeta CDR3 rearrangement, sequence reads were collapsed and filtered. For each sample, productive Simpson clonality was calculated as the square root of Simpson's diversity index across productive rearrangements. TCRdb stores this immuneACCESS table with in-frame sequences only. Part of the clones is absent; in the studies checked, under half of the shortfall reflects unresolved V genes, and no reason is known for the rest. V and J calls and clone size come straight from that table; D and trimming were deduced from the DNA. This sample is represented by about 190,000 clones; roughly 83% of them were singletons. Together, the top ten hold approximately 3% of the sample.

The sample is drawn from a study of blood T cell repertoires in COVID-19 (TCRdb year 2020). Background for the entire study: The collaborator samples originated in the United States, Italy and Spain and spanned the acute and convalescent phases of COVID-19. The material from the prospective study consisted of cDNA or gDNA derived from T cells, B-cell-depleted T cells, or PBMCs. Subjects who had been exposed to COVID-19, were actively infected with it, or had recovered from it provided the deeply sampled blood TCRbeta repertoires that made up the dataset. The repertoires were released in a freely available public database meant as a resource for research on the immune response to SARS-CoV-2. Samples were obtained from the ongoing ImmuneRACE study (first 160 participants) and from 1,254 subjects provided by 6 global collaborators. Sample metadata almost always included a de-identified subject ID, COVID-19 status, age in years and sex. Where HLA class I and class II types were available, the types were taken from metadata supplied by the sample provider, not from assay-based typing. Broad study findings and their caveats: How much clinical and demographic metadata was included differed by source and by participant, and the metadata was provided uncurated.

Participants in the prospective study were aged about 18 to 95 years, lived in 24 United States geographic areas, and enrolled through a virtual design. Cohort assignment in the prospective study relied on participant-reported clinical history from a screening survey and a study questionnaire. ImmuneRACE Cohort 3 recovered participants were defined by two consecutive negative NP/OP PCR tests, healthcare professional clearance, or symptom resolution. Each participant in the prospective study had whole blood, serum and a nasopharyngeal or oropharyngeal swab collected by mobile phlebotomists. Prospective study participants could optionally give additional blood draws and questionnaires over an approximately two-month period. Prospective study blood samples were shipped either frozen or at room temperature before DNA extraction. The sequencing sample was made of PBMCs or T cells enriched from blood (not recorded which). This receptor was identified in a young woman who had recovered from COVID-19.

The nucleotide sequence reads as follows: TGTGCCAGCAGCGTAGGACAGAGCTCCTACAATGAGCAGTTCTTC. Translated, it reads CASSVGQSSYNEQFF. The chain joins TRBV9 to TRBJ2-1; the D gene is perhaps TRBD1, on 5 matching bases. The cysteine opens and the phenylalanine closes a CDR3 of 15 amino acids. This entry keeps only the CDR3 DNA: 45 bases, framed from base 1. The germline V gene provides CDR1 SGDLS and CDR2 YYNGEE. V and J lose 0 bases and 0 bases, and a span of 7 bases separates them.